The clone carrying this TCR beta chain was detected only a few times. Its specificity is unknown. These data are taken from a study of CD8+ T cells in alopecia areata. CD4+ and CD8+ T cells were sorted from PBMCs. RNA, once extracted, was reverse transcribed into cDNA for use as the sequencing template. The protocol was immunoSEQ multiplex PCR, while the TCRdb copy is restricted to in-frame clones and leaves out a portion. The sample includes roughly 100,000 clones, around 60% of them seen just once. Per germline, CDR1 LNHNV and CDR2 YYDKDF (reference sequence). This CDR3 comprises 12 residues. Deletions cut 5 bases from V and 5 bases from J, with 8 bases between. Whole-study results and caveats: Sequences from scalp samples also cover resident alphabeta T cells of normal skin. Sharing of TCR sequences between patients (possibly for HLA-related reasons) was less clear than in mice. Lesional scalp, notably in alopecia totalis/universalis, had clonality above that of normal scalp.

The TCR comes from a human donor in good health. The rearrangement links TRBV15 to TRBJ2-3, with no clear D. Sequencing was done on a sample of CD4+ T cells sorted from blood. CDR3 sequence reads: CATSPGRDTQYF. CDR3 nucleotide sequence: TGTGCCACCAGCCCCGGCAGAGATACGCAGTATTTT.